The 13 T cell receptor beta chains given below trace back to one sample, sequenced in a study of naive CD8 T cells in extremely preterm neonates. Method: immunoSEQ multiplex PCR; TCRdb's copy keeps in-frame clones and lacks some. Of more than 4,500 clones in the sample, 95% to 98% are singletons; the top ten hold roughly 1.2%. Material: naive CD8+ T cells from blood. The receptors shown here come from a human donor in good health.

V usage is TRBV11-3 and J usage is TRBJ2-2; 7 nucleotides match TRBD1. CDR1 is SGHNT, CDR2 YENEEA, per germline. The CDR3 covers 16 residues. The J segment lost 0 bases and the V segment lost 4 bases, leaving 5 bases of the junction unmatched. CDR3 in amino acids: CASSSDDRANTGELFF. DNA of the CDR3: TGTGCCAGCAGCTCCGACGACAGGGCGAACACCGGGGAGCTGTTTTTT.

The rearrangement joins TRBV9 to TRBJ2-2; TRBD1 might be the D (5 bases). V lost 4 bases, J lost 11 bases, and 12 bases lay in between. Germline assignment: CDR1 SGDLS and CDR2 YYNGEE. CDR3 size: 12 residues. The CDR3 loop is CASSYRGAELFF. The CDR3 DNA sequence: TGTGCCAGCAGCTATAGGGGCGCTGAGCTGTTTTTT.

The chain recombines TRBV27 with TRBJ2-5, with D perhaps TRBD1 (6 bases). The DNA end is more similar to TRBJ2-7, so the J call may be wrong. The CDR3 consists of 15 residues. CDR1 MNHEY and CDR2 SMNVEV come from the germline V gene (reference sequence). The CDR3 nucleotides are TGTGCCAGCAGTTTGGTACAGGGATACCTCGGCGAGCAGTACTTC. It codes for CASSLVQGYLGEQYF.

In DNA, the CDR3 is TGTGCCTGGAGTGTATGGGGCAGGGGTGCTTACGAGCAGTACTTC. Amino acids: CAWSVWGRGAYEQYF. The rearrangement joins TRBV30 to TRBJ2-7; D is perhaps TRBD1 (6 bases). CDR1 and CDR2 from the germline V gene are GTSNPN and SVGIG (reference sequence). Trimming pared 0 bases from V and 4 bases from J, leaving 16 bases between. The CDR3 loop spans 15 amino acids.

The CDR3 sequence is CSVRQFSPLGELFF. The CDR3 DNA sequence: TGCAGCGTCCGACAGTTCTCGCCTTTGGGGGAGCTGTTTTTT. The gene calls are TRBV29-1 and TRBJ2-2; D is possibly TRBD1 (5 bases). The germline V and J ends were trimmed by 6 bases and 8 bases, with 19 bases remaining between them. This CDR3 region has 14 residues. Germline assignment: CDR1 SQVTM and CDR2 ANQGSEA.

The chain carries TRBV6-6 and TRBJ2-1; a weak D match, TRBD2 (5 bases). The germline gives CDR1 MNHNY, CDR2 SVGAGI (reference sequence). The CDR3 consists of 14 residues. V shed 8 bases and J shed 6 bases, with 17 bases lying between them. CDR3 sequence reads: CASAGNGVGNEQFF. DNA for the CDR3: TGTGCCAGCGCTGGAAACGGGGTGGGCAATGAGCAGTTCTTC.

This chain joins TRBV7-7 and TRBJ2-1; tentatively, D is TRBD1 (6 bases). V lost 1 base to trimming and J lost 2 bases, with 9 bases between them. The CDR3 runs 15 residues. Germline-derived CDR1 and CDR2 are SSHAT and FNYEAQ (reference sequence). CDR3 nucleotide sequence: TGTGCCAGCAGCTTAGGACAGGCTACCTACAATGAGCAGTTCTTC. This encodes CASSLGQATYNEQFF.

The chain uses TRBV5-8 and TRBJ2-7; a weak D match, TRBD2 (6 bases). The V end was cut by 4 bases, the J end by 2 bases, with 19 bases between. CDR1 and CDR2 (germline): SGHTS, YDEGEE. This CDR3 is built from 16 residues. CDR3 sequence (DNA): TGTGCCAGCAGCATCAGGCCCGGGGGACTTCCCTACGAGCAGTACTTC. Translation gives CASSIRPGGLPYEQYF.

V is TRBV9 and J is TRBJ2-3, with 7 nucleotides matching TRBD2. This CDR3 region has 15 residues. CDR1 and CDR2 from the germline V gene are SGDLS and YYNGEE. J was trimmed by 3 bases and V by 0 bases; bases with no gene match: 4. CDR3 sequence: CASSVGGRETDTQYF. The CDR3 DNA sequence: TGTGCCAGCAGCGTAGGAGGGCGGGAGACAGATACGCAGTATTTT.

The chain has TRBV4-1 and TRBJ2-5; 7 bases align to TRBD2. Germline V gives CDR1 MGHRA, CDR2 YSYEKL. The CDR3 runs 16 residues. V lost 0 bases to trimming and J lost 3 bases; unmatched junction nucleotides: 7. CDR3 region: CASSQDASGVKETQYF. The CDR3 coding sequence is TGCGCCAGCAGCCAAGATGCGAGCGGGGTCAAAGAGACCCAGTACTTC.

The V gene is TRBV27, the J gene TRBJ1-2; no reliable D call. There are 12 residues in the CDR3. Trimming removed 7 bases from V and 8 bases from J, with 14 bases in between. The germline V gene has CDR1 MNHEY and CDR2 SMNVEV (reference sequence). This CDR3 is CASKEPPGGYTF. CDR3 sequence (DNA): TGTGCCAGCAAGGAGCCTCCCGGAGGCTACACCTTC.

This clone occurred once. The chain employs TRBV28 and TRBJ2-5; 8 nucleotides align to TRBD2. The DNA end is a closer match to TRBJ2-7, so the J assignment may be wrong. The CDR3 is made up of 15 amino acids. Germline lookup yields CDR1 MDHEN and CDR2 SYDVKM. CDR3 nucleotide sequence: TGTGCCAGCAATCCCGGGACTAGGTTAGGCCACGAGCAGTACTTC. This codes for CASNPGTRLGHEQYF.

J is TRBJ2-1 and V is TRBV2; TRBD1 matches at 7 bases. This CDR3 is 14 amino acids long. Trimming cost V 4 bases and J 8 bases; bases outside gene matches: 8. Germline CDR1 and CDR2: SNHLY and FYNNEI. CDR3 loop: CASSAFRGHDEQFF. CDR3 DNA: TGTGCCAGCAGTGCGTTTAGGGGGCACGATGAGCAGTTCTTC.